Below are 20 T cell receptor beta chains sequenced from a single sample in a study of Graves' ophthalmopathy and Graves' hyperthyroidism (dated by TCRdb to the late 2010s). Sequencer: Illumina HiSeq 2000. TCR beta CDR3 regions were amplified from RNA transcripts for repertoire sequencing. HTBI primers and the Qiagen OneStep RT-PCR kit were used in a first-round RT-PCR, which was followed by a second-round multiplex PCR, size selection and purification. The public reads were run again by TCRdb, first through fastp at Q25 and then through MiXCR, and only productive beta chains were kept. When rows share a CDR3 protein, they turn into one entry using the most common DNA and genes. This sample comprises about 230,000 distinct CDR3 sequences, about 46% of them detected only once. The ten largest make up over 40% of the sample. Sample: peripheral blood. These receptors all come from an adult man with Graves' ophthalmopathy.

The chain joins TRBV29-1 to TRBJ1-1, with a possible D match to TRBD1 (6 bases). Trimming pared 8 bases from V and 4 bases from J, leaving 17 bases between. This CDR3 region has 13 residues. The germline V gene has CDR1 SQVTM and CDR2 ANQGSEA. The CDR3 nucleotides are TGCAGCTTAGTAGCAGGGGAGGTCACTGAAGCTTTCTTT. Translating gives CSLVAGEVTEAFF.

In regard to this clonotype: The germline gene is not matched at one end of the junction; a read error may be the cause. V gene TRBV10-3 combines with J gene TRBJ1-4; D gene ambiguous. This CDR3 has 16 amino acids. Germline V lookup: CDR1 ENHRY, CDR2 SYGVKD. CDR3 nucleotide sequence: TGTGCCAGCAGTGAACTGTGGGTAGGGACTAATGAAAAACTGTTTTTT. Encoded protein: CASSELWVGTNEKLFF.

Turning to this clonotype: The junction and the germline gene differ at one end; a read error may be behind it. The rearrangement links TRBV10-3 to TRBJ1-5; no definite D call. The CDR3 sequence is 16 residues long. Germline V gene sequence: CDR1 ENHRY, CDR2 SYGVKD. The CDR3 DNA sequence: TGTGCCAGCAGTCCCCTGGGATTGTATAGCAATCAGCCCCAGCATTTT. It codes for CASSPLGLYSNQPQHF.

Ten or more counts support this clonotype. The V call is TRBV7-3, the J call TRBJ2-2, with D uncertain. Germline CDR1 reads SGHTA; CDR2 reads FQGTGA. V was trimmed by 4 bases and J by 3 bases, leaving 3 bases between them. The CDR3 runs 12 residues. CDR3 sequence reads: CASSSYTGELFF. Written as DNA, the CDR3 is TGTGCCAGCAGCTCATACACCGGGGAGCTGTTTTTT.

The chain has TRBV7-9 and TRBJ2-2; 8 positions match TRBD2. Germline CDR1 SEHNR, CDR2 FQNEAQ (reference sequence). The V gene end was trimmed by 0 bases and the J gene end by 5 bases; junction bases not matched to a gene: 20. The CDR3 extends over 21 amino acids. This CDR3 is CASSLAETAAKSGSRTGELFF. The DNA for the CDR3 is TGTGCCAGCAGCTTAGCGGAAACAGCAGCCAAGAGCGGGAGTCGGACCGGGGAGCTGTTTTTT.

This clonotype was observed a handful of times. The chain employs TRBV29-1 and TRBJ1-4; D is uncertain. Trimming shortened V by 5 bases and J by 4 bases, and 11 bases separated the two germline ends. CDR3 length: 13 residues. Germline V gene data show CDR1 as SQVTM and CDR2 as ANQGSEA. As DNA, the CDR3 is TGCAGCGTTATTTGGATTTATAATGAAAAACTGTTTTTT. The encoded protein is CSVIWIYNEKLFF.

The chain has TRBV7-9 and TRBJ1-3; D unresolved. The V and J ends lost 5 bases and 4 bases respectively, with 9 bases between them. This CDR3 region has 13 residues. Germline V CDR1 and CDR2: SEHNR, FQNEAQ (reference sequence). CDR3 residues: CASSPGGGNTIYF. Here the CDR3 DNA reads TGTGCCAGCAGCCCAGGTGGGGGAAACACCATATATTTT.

This clonotype was seen at least ten times. The chain is built from TRBV10-3 and TRBJ2-7; the D is unclear. The CDR3 has 14 residues. Trimming stripped 10 bases from V and 0 bases from J, with 16 bases between. The germline gives CDR1 ENHRY, CDR2 SYGVKD. The CDR3 DNA reads TGTGCCAGCAGCACTCAGCGAAACTCCTACGAGCAGTACTTC. This gives the protein CASSTQRNSYEQYF.

This CDR3 is CATSASWGSGDEQFF. In DNA form, the CDR3 reads TGTGCCACCAGTGCATCATGGGGGAGCGGCGATGAGCAGTTCTTC. The chain has TRBV24-1 and TRBJ2-7, with D perhaps matching TRBD1 or TRBD2 (5 bases each). TRBJ2-1 matches the DNA end more closely, so the J call is doubtful. Germline CDR1 KGHDR, CDR2 SFDVKD. CDR3 length: 15 residues.

The V gene is TRBV2, the J gene TRBJ2-5; TRBD2 aligns across 10 bases. V gave up 5 bases and J gave up 5 bases; unmatched junction bases: 11. Looked up from germline, CDR1 is SNHLY and CDR2 is FYNNEI. The CDR3 loop spans 16 amino acids. The CDR3 sequence is CASSWGLAGVVETQYF. CDR3 sequence (DNA): TGTGCCAGCAGTTGGGGGCTAGCGGGAGTGGTGGAGACCCAGTACTTC.

The chain links TRBV7-9 to TRBJ2-7; D call uncertain. Trimming stripped 1 base from V and 7 bases from J, with 17 bases between. This CDR3 has 15 amino acids. The germline V gene encodes CDR1 SEHNR and CDR2 FQNEAQ (reference sequence). CDR3 in amino acids: CASSLDLRAVPEQYF. The CDR3 DNA reads as TGTGCCAGCAGCTTAGATCTAAGAGCTGTGCCGGAGCAGTACTTC.

The chain joins TRBV5-4 to TRBJ2-7; the match to TRBD2 covers 7 bases. The length of the CDR3 is 13 residues. The germline V gene has CDR1 SGHNT and CDR2 YYREEE (reference sequence). The trim removed 4 bases at V and 7 bases at J, leaving 8 bases unmatched. This CDR3 reads CASSGAGLGEQYF. In DNA, the CDR3 is TGTGCCAGCAGCGGGGCCGGACTAGGGGAGCAGTACTTC.

The rearrangement links TRBV10-3 to TRBJ2-7; D not resolved. CDR3 length equals 16 residues. The ends were cut back, 10 bases at V and 3 bases at J, with 25 bases in the middle. Looked up from germline, CDR1 is ENHRY and CDR2 is SYGVKD. CDR3 nucleotides: TGTGCCAGCAGCTTATCGGGTGGGCCCCCAGACTACGAGCAGTACTTC. Amino acids: CASSLSGGPPDYEQYF.

The chain joins TRBV7-9 to TRBJ1-5; D remains unclear. Trimming pared 0 bases from V and 3 bases from J, leaving 9 bases between. Germline CDR1 reads SEHNR; CDR2 reads FQNEAQ (reference sequence). The CDR3 has 15 amino acids. For the CDR3, the DNA is TGTGCCAGCAGCTTAGCATTGGGTTCCAATCAGCCCCAGCATTTT. Translating gives CASSLALGSNQPQHF.

The chain uses TRBV20-1 and TRBJ2-5; D possibly matches TRBD1 or TRBD2 (6 bases each). Trimming took off 6 bases at V and 4 bases at J, with 18 bases between the two ends. The CDR3 extends over 14 amino acids. Germline V gene data show CDR1 as DFQATT and CDR2 as SNEGSKA (reference sequence). The DNA of the CDR3 is TGCAGTGCCCCCCCGAGGGGGGCCGTAGAGACCCAGTACTTC. Translated: CSAPPRGAVETQYF.

This sequence joins TRBV12-3 or TRBV12-4 and TRBJ2-7; tentative D call: TRBD2 (6 bases). The CDR3 runs 17 residues. Trimming removed 3 bases from V and 5 bases from J, with 23 bases in between. The CDR3 here is CASSLSSSGVLLDEQYF. DNA for the CDR3: TGTGCCAGCAGTTTGAGCAGTTCGGGGGTTTTACTCGACGAGCAGTACTTC.

The V and J genes are TRBV6-5 and TRBJ1-1, with a weak D call TRBD1 (6 bases). Per the germline V gene, CDR1 is MNHEY and CDR2 is SVGAGI. The CDR3 sequence is 12 residues long. The V and J ends lost 10 bases and 1 base respectively, with 10 bases between them. This CDR3 is CATEGGNTEAFF. CDR3 nucleotides: TGTGCCACCGAGGGGGGGAACACTGAAGCTTTCTTT.

This clonotype was found a few times. The chain carries TRBV12-3 or TRBV12-4 and TRBJ1-4; unclear D gene. Trimming pared 7 bases from V and 0 bases from J, leaving 6 bases between. The CDR3 length is 13 residues. The CDR3 sequence: CASILSTNEKLFF. Written as DNA, the CDR3 is TGTGCCAGCATTCTCTCAACTAATGAAAAACTGTTTTTT.

As to this clonotype: At one boundary the junction diverges from the germline segment, which might be a read error. The J gene is TRBJ1-4, the V gene TRBV7-9; D perhaps matches TRBD1 (5 bases). Germline loops: CDR1 SEHNR, CDR2 FQNEAQ (reference sequence). There are 15 residues in the CDR3. For the CDR3, the DNA is TGTGCCAGCAGCCCAGTATCGGGGCTGATCGAAAAACTGCTTTTT. Its protein is CASSPVSGLIEKLLF. The whole variable domain, filled in from reference TRBV7-9 and TRBJ1-4, reads DTGVSQNPRHKITKRGQNVTFRCDPISEHNRLYWYRQTLGQGPEFLTYFQNEAQLEKSRLLSDRFSAERPKGSFSTLEIQRTEQGDSAMYLCASSPVSGLIEKLLFGSGTQLSVL.

The V call is TRBV24-1, the J call TRBJ1-5; TRBD1 matches 8 bases. This CDR3 has 14 amino acids. V shed 3 bases, J shed 4 bases, and the junction held 1 base outside the gene matches. Germline CDR1 and CDR2: KGHDR and SFDVKD. CDR3 DNA sequence: TGTGCCACCAGTGATCAGGGGGCAAATCAGCCCCAGCATTTT. Protein: CATSDQGANQPQHF.